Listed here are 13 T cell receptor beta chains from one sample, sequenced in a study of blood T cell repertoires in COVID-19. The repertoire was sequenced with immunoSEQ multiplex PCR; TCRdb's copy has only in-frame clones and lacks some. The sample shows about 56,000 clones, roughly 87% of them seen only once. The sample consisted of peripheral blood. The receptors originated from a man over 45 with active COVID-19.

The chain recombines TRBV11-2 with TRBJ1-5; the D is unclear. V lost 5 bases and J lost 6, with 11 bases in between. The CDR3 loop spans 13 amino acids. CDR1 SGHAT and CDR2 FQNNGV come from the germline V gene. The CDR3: CASSTHRGQPQHF. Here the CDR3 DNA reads TGTGCCAGCAGCACCCATCGCGGTCAGCCCCAGCATTTT.

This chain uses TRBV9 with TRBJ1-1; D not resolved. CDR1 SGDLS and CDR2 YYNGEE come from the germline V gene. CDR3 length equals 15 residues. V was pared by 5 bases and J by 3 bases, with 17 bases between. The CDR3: CASSRQAYPDTEAFF. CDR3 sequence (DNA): TGTGCCAGCAGTCGGCAGGCCTACCCGGACACTGAAGCTTTCTTT.

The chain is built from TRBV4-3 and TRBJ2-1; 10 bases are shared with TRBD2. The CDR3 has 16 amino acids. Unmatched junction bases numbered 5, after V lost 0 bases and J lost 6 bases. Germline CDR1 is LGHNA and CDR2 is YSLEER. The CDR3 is CASSQEASGGSNEQFF. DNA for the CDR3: TGCGCCAGCAGCCAAGAGGCTAGCGGGGGTAGCAATGAGCAGTTCTTC.

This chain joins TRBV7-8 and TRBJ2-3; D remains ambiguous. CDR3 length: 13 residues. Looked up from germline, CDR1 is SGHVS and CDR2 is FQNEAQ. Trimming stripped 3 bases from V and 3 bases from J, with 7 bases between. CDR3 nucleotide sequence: TGTGCCAGCAGCTTCTCCCCGACAGATACGCAGTATTTT. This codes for CASSFSPTDTQYF.

As DNA, the CDR3 is TGTGCCAGCAGCCAAGGACAGGGCTACACTGAAGCTTTCTTT. This codes for CASSQGQGYTEAFF. This sequence joins TRBV3-1 (or the pseudogene TRBV3-2) and TRBJ1-1; 7 bases map to TRBD1. From germline, CDR1 is LGHDT and CDR2 YNNKEL (reference sequence). Trimming cost V 1 base and J 3 bases; bases outside gene matches: 2. This CDR3 region has 14 residues.

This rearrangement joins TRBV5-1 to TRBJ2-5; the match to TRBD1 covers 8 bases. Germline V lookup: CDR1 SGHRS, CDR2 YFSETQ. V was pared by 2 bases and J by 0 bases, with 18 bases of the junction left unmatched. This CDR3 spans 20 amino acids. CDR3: CASSFSGRVKTGAHQETQYF. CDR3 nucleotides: TGCGCCAGCAGCTTCTCCGGTAGGGTCAAGACAGGGGCCCACCAAGAGACCCAGTACTTC.

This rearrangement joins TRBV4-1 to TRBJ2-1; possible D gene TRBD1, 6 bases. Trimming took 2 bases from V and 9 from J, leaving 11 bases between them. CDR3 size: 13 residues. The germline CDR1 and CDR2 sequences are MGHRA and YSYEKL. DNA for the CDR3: TGCGCCAGCAGCCAAACAGGGCAAGGTGAGCAGTTCTTC. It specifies CASSQTGQGEQFF.

CDR3 nucleotide sequence: TGTGCCAGCAGCTTAGCCCAGGGGCGTAACTATGGCTACACCTTC. Encoded protein: CASSLAQGRNYGYTF. This rearrangement joins TRBV11-2 to TRBJ1-2, with a possible D match to TRBD1 (6 bases). V lost 1 base and J 1 base, leaving 10 bases between the germline ends. Germline V gene data show CDR1 as SGHAT and CDR2 as FQNNGV. The CDR3 is 15 amino acids.

The CDR3 sequence: CASSPRLGDTQYF. The CDR3 region has the DNA TGTGCCAGCAGCCCAAGACTTGGGGATACGCAGTATTTT. The chain carries TRBV7-7 and TRBJ2-3; D unresolved. The length of the CDR3 is 13 residues. Deletions cut 5 bases from V and 6 bases from J, with 12 bases between. The germline V gene encodes CDR1 SSHAT and CDR2 FNYEAQ (reference sequence). The full variable domain, in which reference TRBV7-7 and TRBJ2-3 provide the parts outside the CDR3, is GAGVSQSPRYKVTKRGQDVTLRCDPISSHATLYWYQQALGQGPEFLTYFNYEAQPDKSGLPSDRFSAERPEGSISTLTIQRTEQRDSAMYRCASSPRLGDTQYFGPGTRLTVL.

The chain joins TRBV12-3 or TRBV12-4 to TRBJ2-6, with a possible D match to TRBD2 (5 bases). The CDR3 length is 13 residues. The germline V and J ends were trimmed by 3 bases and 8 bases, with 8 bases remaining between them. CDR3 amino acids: CASSFRGSNVLTF. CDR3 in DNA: TGTGCCAGCAGTTTCAGAGGGTCCAACGTCCTGACTTTC.

The CDR3 loop is CASSSGVMETQYF. CDR3 coding DNA: TGTGCCAGCAGCTCGGGGGTAATGGAGACCCAGTACTTC. The J gene is TRBJ2-5, the V gene TRBV5-6; TRBD2 is a possible D gene (6 bases). This CDR3 has 13 amino acids. Looked up from germline, CDR1 is SGHDT and CDR2 is YYEEEE. Trimming pared 3 bases from V and 5 bases from J, leaving 11 bases between.

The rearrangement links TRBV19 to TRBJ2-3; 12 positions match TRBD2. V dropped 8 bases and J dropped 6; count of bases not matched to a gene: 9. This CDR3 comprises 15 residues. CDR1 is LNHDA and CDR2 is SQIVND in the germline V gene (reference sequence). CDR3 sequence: CASRATSGGHDTQYF. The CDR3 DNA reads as TGTGCCAGTCGGGCGACTAGCGGGGGCCATGATACGCAGTATTTT.

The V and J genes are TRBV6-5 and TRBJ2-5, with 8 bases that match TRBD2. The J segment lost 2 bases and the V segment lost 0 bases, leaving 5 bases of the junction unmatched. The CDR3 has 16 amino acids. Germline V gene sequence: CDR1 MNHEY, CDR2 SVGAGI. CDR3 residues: CASSYSRRGVQETQYF. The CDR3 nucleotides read TGTGCCAGCAGTTACTCGAGGCGGGGGGTACAAGAGACCCAGTACTTC.